This T cell receptor beta chain derives from a study of cytomegalovirus exposure and HLA in healthy donors (dated by TCRdb to 2016 to 2017). As for the study more broadly: An earlier analysis of 587 of the donors reported approximately 280 Gb of sequence data and around 110 million unique TCR beta sequences obtained from approximately 180 million T cells. Roughly 300 gigabases of sequencing data and tens of millions of unique TCR sequences were included in an early release covering about 700 HLA-typed donors. Of the approximately 400 genotyped donors, approximately 80% were placed in the genetic ancestry cluster associated with self-reported Caucasian donors. The study was designed to test whether signatures of past pathogen exposure could be identified by cataloging public T cell receptors. The T cell repertoires of roughly 660 subjects were profiled by immunosequencing and related to cytomegalovirus serostatus. Along with the roughly 670-subject first cohort, a separate validation cohort of around 120 different subjects was used. High-throughput TCR immunosequencing, statistical association of individual TCRs with disease status, and machine learning were combined to predict cytomegalovirus infection status. A later analysis re-examined previously published TCR beta repertoires from roughly 650 donors and added high-resolution HLA genotyping to investigate patterns of TCR occurrence. Rather than using new phenotypic data, the later analysis identified candidate immune exposures from TCR beta sequences and from how often those sequences occurred across donors. In an earlier analysis of 500 to 650 of the donors, high-throughput TCR beta sequencing was used to judge whether each TCR beta V gene segment behaved as functional or pseudogenic. Donor age, sex, ethnicity and CMV serostatus were collected together with the repertoire data. In a later genetic analysis, genome-wide SNP genotypes for about three fifths of the 666 donors were used, and that subset was treated as a discovery cohort. Every repertoire in the discovery cohort had been generated on one and the same sequencing platform. HLA typing covered class I and class II loci at four-digit resolution. Typing coverage differed by locus: A, B, C, DRB1 and DQB1 were typed in about 620-640 donors, DQA1 in 500 to 550, DPA1 in nearly 610, and DPB1 in 450 to 480. Because of strong linkage in the cohort, a handful of DR-DQ haplotypes were treated as single units for association and clustering. Among about 360 genotyped donors of the cohort, an average of 235,054 unique TCR beta nucleotide sequences were sequenced per donor, roughly 18% of them non-productive.

As for this clone: No antigen is known for it. Per-base qualities were not stored, and no clone one base away is much larger.

CDR1 LNHNV and CDR2 YYDKDF are derived from the germline V gene (reference sequence). The germline ends are 10 bases apart after V is trimmed by 0 bases and J by 3 bases. The CDR3 holds 15 amino acids from the cysteine to the phenylalanine. Only the CDR3 region is kept as DNA, spanning 45 bases read in frame from base 1. In total, 666 healthy bone marrow donors made up the cohort. At the time of sampling, every cohort member was nominally healthy, though immune exposures that went unrecorded were likely present. The donor was CMV seropositive and belonged to the group of over 250 seropositive cohort members. Every donor gave a peripheral blood sample, and the peripheral blood mononuclear cells from that sample were used for TCR beta sequencing. Genomic DNA extraction from the blood cell samples was performed with the Qiagen DNeasy Blood Extraction Kit. Receptor libraries were prepared by the immunoSEQ multiplex PCR assay. For the multiplex PCR, a mixture combining 60 forward primers for TCR Vbeta segments and 13 reverse primers for TCR Jbeta segments was used. A multiplex PCR assay on genomic DNA amplified the CDR3 region of rearranged TCR beta genes. The amplified TCR beta libraries were sequenced on the Illumina HiSeq System as 87-base-pair reads. The published analysis was carried out like this. Across the 500 to 750 repertoires, a later analysis counted tens of millions of unique TCR beta chains, 9.5 million to 12 million of which were shared by at least two donors. A nearest-neighbor algorithm error-corrected the raw reads and collapsed the reads into unique sequences, merging closely related sequences to remove PCR and sequencing errors. V, D and J gene segments were assigned by aligning CDR3 sequences to IMGT reference sequences. For a sequence to be retained, a match of at least six nucleotides to both a V gene segment and a J gene segment was required. A rearrangement was called productive if the CDR3 had no stop codons and remained in frame with V and J, and every other rearrangement was called non-productive. Following IMGT convention, CDR3 was defined as the stretch from the second conserved V-encoded cysteine to the conserved J-encoded phenylalanine. The earlier analysis of some 600 of the donors excluded sequences that lacked an unambiguous match to a single V gene segment. In an earlier analysis of about 590 of the donors, a V segment was called functional when productive rearrangements were above 56.7%, and segregating when the standard deviation between donors exceeded 5%. To diagnose cytomegalovirus status from the catalog of TCR beta chain sequences, a statistical classification framework was built. In a later analysis, V and J genes were assigned by comparing TCR nucleotide sequences against IMGT/GENE-DB human TR gene sequences. A later analysis assigned CDR3 sequences and most-parsimonious VDJ recombination scenarios with the TCRdist pipeline. In a later analysis, each TCR beta chain was defined by its CDR3 amino acid sequence together with its V-gene family, and reads without a unique V-gene family were excluded. To address suspected cross-contamination and a sequencing artifact, a later analysis removed 550 to 750 highly shared, low-generation-probability nucleotide sequences. In a later analysis, a clonal expansion index for each public chain was calculated from normalized within-repertoire ranks of inferred template counts. Generation probabilities in a later analysis came from a VDJ recombination model fitted to out-of-frame rearrangements, and those results were checked against IGoR. In a later analysis, hypergeometric tests were used to score TCR-TCR, TCR-HLA and TCR-CMV co-occurrence, with a repertoire-size bias correction applied to TCR pairs. To estimate false discovery rates, a later analysis permuted the HLA or CMV assignments 20 times. A later analysis grouped co-occurring TCRs with DBSCAN, adding TCRdist sequence similarity when clustering within HLA-allele-positive subsets. Repertoires with fewer than 30,000 or more than 120,000 public chains, plus five repertoires with anomalous nucleotide sharing, were excluded from co-occurrence clustering. Here the immuneACCESS table is served through TCRdb, limited to in-frame sequences with V and J called. Missing clones are a known gap in these copies; in checked studies unresolved V genes cover under half, and the rest lacks a known reason. The D gene and trimming were derived from the DNA, and the V and J assignments and clone size from that table. For this sample there are about 200,000 clones; 70% to 80% appear just once. The ten largest clones represent around 1.4% of the sample.

Findings and caveats that apply to the study as a whole: Across donors, most TCR sequences were observed very rarely, whereas some public TCRs were present in many individuals. The authors suggested that the approach could potentially be extended to other disease states and immunological phenotypes. A later genetic analysis reported fewer N-insertions in productive TCRs among donors in an Asian-associated ancestry cluster than the 666-donor mean. A few of the identified cytomegalovirus-associated TCR beta chains were confirmed in vitro to be specific for cytomegalovirus antigens. Because HLA typing was missing for some donors at each locus, association tests included only the typed subset. Because counts were too low, some 17 rarely observed V segments, including chromosome 9 orphons, were left out of the earlier analysis of a few hundred of the donors. This cohort had only TCR beta chains sequenced, and the lack of alpha or paired-chain data limited which features could be detected. The sequencing pipeline was judged likely to have produced a cluster of highly shared sequence variants as a technical artifact. When HLA alleles, especially DR and DQ, strongly co-occurred, attributing TCR associations to individual alleles was difficult. For the cohort, immune exposure information was limited to CMV serostatus. In the study, approximately 150 TCR beta chains were listed as associated with cytomegalovirus. Sequencing depth was assumed to be roughly uniform across donors in the presence/absence analyses, though that assumption may not hold. Linkage disequilibrium might explain the correlated functional status among segregating V segments, but an unknown experimental factor could not be excluded. A later analysis found that HLA-associated TCR beta chains were more clonally expanded and had lower generation probabilities than equally common non-associated chains. In a later analysis, most CMV-associated TCR beta chains were found to appear HLA-restricted, with HLA associations seemingly driven largely by CMV exposure. Some IMGT-functional V segments, including TRBV6-2 and TRBV6-3, could not be distinguished by the 87-base-pair reads and were therefore excluded. In an earlier analysis of fewer than 750 of the donors, most TCR beta V segments were observed in productive rearrangements about 90% or about 30% of the time, broadly matching IMGT annotations. A later analysis reported that several top co-occurrence clusters appeared linked to parvovirus B19, influenza, CMV and Epstein-Barr virus. A further reported finding was that TCR beta sequences accurately predicted the HLA-A and HLA-B alleles for most subjects in the first cohort. At a false discovery rate of 0.05, a later analysis linked some 17,000 TCR beta sequences to specific HLA alleles. An association between a missense DCLRE1C variant and V-gene and J-gene trimming of TCR beta chains was found in a later genetic analysis and replicated in an independent cohort. In both the original and validation cohorts, the classifier was reported to diagnose cytomegalovirus status with high specificity and sensitivity. In a later analysis, the rate of TCR association differed among HLA loci, with DRB1 alleles having the most associated TCRs and HLA-C alleles having the fewest.

The rearrangement combines TRBV15 with TRBJ2-3; no D gene is confidently identified. The sequence derives from a girl between 10 and 17 years old in good health and CMV-seropositive. Sample: PBMCs. CDR3 sequence: CATSRDPVNTDTQYF. The sequenced DNA is TGTGCCACCAGCAGAGATCCTGTAAATACAGATACGCAGTATTTT.